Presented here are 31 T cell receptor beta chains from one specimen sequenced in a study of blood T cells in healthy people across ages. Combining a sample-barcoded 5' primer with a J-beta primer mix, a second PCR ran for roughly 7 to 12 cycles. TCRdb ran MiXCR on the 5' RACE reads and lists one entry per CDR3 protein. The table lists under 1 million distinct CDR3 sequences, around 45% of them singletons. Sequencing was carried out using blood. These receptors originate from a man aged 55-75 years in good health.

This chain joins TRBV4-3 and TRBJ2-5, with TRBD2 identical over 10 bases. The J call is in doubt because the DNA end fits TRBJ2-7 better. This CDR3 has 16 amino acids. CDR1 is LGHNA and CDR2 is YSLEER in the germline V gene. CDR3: CASSQDRGLARGEQYF. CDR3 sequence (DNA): TGCGCCAGCAGCCAAGATAGGGGACTAGCGAGAGGCGAGCAGTACTTC.

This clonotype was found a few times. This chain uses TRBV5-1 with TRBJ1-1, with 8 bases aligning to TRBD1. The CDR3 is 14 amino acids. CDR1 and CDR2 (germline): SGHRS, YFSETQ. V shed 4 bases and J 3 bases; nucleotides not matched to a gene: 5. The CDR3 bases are TGCGCCAGCAGCCGTACAGGGGGAGACACTGAAGCTTTCTTT. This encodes CASSRTGGDTEAFF.

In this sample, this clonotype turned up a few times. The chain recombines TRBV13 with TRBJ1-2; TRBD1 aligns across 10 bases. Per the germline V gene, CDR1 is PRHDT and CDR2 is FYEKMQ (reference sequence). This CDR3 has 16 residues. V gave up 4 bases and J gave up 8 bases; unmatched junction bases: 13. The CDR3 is CASSSLARQGADGYTF. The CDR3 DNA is TGTGCCAGCAGCTCCCTGGCTCGACAGGGGGCTGACGGCTACACCTTC.

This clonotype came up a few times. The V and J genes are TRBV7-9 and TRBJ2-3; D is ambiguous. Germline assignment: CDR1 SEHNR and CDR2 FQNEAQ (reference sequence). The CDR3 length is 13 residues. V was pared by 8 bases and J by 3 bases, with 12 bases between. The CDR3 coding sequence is TGTGCCAGCGAAGGCGACGGAACAGATACGCAGTATTTT. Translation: CASEGDGTDTQYF.

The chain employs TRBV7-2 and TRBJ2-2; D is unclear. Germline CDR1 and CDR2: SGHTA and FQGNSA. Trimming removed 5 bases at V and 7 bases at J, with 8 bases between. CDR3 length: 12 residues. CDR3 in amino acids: CASSPAVGELFF. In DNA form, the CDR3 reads TGTGCCAGCAGCCCCGCGGTCGGGGAGCTGTTTTTT.

The CDR3 coding sequence is TGTGCCAGCGAGGGGGACAGCTACAATGAGCAGTTCTTC. It is translated as CASEGDSYNEQFF. V and J are TRBV3-1 and TRBJ2-1; 7 nucleotides align to TRBD1. Germline CDR1 LGHDT, CDR2 YNNKEL (reference sequence). The CDR3 extends over 13 amino acids. V trimming: 8 bases; J trimming: 3 bases; junction bases outside the gene matches: 4.

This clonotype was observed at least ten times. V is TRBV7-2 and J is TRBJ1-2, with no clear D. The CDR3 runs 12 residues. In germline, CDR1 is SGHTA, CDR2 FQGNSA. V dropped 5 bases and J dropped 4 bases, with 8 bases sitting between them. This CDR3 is CASSQTRYGYTF. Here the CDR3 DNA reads TGTGCCAGCAGCCAAACTCGCTATGGCTACACCTTC.

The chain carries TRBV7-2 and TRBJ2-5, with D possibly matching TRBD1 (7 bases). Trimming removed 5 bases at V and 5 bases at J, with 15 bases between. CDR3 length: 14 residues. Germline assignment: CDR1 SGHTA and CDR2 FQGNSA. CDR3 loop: CASSPRRGVETQYF. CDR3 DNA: TGTGCCAGCAGCCCACGCAGGGGGGTGGAGACCCAGTACTTC.

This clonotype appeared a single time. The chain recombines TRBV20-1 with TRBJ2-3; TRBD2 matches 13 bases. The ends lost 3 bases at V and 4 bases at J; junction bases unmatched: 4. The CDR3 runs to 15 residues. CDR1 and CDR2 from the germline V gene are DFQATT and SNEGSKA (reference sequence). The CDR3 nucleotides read TGCAGTGCTAGGGCCGGGACTAGCGGGGCAGATACGCAGTATTTT. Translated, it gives CSARAGTSGADTQYF.

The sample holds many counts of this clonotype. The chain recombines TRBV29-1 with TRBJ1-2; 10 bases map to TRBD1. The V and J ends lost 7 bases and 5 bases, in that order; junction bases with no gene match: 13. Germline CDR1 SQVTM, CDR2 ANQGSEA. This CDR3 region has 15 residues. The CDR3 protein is CSASGQGGTGYGYTF. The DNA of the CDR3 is TGCAGCGCCTCCGGACAGGGGGGAACTGGGTATGGCTACACCTTC.

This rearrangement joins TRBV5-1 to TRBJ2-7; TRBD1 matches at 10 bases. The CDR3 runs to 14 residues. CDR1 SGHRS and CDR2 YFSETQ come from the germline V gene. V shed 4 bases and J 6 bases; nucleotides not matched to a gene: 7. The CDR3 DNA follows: TGCGCCAGCAGCAAGCCGGGACAGGGGTTCGAGCAGTACTTC. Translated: CASSKPGQGFEQYF.

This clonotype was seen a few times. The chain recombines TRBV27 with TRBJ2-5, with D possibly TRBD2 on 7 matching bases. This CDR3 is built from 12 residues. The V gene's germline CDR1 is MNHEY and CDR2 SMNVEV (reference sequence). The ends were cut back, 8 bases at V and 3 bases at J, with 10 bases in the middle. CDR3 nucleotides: TGTGCCAGCGGGGGGGCGGAAGAGACCCAGTACTTC. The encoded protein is CASGGAEETQYF.

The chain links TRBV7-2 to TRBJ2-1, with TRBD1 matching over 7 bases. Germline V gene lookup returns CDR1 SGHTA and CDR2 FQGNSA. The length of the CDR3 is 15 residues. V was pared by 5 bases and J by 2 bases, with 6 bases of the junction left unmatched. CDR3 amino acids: CASSKTTGTYNEQFF. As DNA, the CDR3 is TGTGCCAGCAGCAAAACGACAGGGACCTACAATGAGCAGTTCTTC. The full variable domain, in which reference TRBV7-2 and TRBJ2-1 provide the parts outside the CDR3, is GAGVSQSPSNKVTEKGKDVELRCDPISGHTALYWYRQSLGQGLEFLIYFQGNSAPDKSGLPSDRFSAERTGGSVSTLTIQRTQQEDSAVYLCASSKTTGTYNEQFFGPGTRLTVL.

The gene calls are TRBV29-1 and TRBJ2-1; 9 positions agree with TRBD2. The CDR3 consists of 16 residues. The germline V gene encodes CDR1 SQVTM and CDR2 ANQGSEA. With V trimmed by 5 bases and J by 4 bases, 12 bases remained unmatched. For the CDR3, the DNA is TGCAGCGTTTTATCCCTAAGCGGGGGGAATTACAATGAGCAGTTCTTC. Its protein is CSVLSLSGGNYNEQFF.

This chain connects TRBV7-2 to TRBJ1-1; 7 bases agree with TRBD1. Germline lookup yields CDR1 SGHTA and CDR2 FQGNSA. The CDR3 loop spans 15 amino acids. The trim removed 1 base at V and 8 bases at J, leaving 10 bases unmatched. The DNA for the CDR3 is TGTGCCAGCAGCTTAGGGGCAGGGGGTGGGCGCGAAGCTTTCTTT. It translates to CASSLGAGGGREAFF. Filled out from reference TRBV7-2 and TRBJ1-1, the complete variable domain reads GAGVSQSPSNKVTEKGKDVELRCDPISGHTALYWYRQSLGQGLEFLIYFQGNSAPDKSGLPSDRFSAERTGGSVSTLTIQRTQQEDSAVYLCASSLGAGGGREAFFGQGTRLTVV.

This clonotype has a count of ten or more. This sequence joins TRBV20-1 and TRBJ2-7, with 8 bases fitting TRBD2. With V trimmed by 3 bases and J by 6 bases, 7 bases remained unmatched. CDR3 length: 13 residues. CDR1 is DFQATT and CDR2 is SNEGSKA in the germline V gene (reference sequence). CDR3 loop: CSARGTSTGEQYF. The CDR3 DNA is TGCAGTGCTAGGGGGACTAGTACTGGCGAGCAGTACTTC.

The CDR3 sequence is CSVRPLGKDEKLFF. In DNA, the CDR3 is TGCAGCGTTCGGCCGCTAGGAAAGGATGAAAAACTGTTTTTT. The rearrangement uses TRBV29-1 and TRBJ1-4; D gene ambiguous. V dropped 5 bases and J dropped 6 bases, with 16 bases sitting between them. This CDR3 comprises 14 residues. Germline-derived CDR1 and CDR2 are SQVTM and ANQGSEA.

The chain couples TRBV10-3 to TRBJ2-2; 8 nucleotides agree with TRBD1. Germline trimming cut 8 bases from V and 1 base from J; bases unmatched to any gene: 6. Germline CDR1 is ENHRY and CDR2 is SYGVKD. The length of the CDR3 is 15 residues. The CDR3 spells CAIAGQGRNTGELFF. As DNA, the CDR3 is TGTGCCATCGCCGGACAGGGTAGGAACACCGGGGAGCTGTTTTTT.

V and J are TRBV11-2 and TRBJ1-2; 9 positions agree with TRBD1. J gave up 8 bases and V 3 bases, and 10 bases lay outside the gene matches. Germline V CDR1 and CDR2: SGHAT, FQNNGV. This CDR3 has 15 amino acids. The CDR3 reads CASSFKRDREGGYTF. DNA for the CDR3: TGTGCCAGCAGCTTTAAAAGGGACAGGGAAGGGGGCTACACCTTC.

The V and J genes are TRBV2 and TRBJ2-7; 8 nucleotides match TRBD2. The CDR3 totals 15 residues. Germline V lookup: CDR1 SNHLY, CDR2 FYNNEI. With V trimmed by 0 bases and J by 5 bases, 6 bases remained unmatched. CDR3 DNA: TGTGCCAGCAGTGAAGCGTTAAGCGGGGGTAACGAGCAGTACTTC. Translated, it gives CASSEALSGGNEQYF.

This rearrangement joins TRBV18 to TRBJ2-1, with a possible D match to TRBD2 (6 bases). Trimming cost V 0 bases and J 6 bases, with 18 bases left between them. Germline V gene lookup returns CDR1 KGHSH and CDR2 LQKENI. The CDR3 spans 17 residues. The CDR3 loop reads CASSPPDWRGGGNEQFF. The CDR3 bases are TGTGCCAGCTCACCACCGGACTGGCGGGGTGGGGGCAATGAGCAGTTCTTC.

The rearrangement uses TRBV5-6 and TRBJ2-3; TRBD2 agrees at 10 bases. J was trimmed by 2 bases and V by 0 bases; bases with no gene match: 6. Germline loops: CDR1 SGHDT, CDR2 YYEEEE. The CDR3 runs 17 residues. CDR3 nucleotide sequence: TGTGCCAGCAGCTTGGCCGGGCTAGCGGGGGACACAGATACGCAGTATTTT. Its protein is CASSLAGLAGDTDTQYF.

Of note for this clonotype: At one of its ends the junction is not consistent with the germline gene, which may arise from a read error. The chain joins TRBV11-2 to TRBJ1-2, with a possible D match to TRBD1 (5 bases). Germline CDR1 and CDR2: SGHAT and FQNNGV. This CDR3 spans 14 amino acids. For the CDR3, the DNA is TGTGCCAGCAGCTTAGGCAGGGCTAACTGTGGCTACACCTTC. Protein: CASSLGRANCGYTF.

CDR3 coding DNA: TGTGCCAGCAGCTTGGGGAGATCTAACTATGGCTACACCTTC. As protein: CASSLGRSNYGYTF. This chain joins TRBV7-2 and TRBJ1-2; D not resolved. The CDR3 loop spans 14 amino acids. CDR1 is SGHTA, CDR2 FQGNSA, per germline. Trimming stripped 3 bases from V and 0 bases from J, with 8 bases between.

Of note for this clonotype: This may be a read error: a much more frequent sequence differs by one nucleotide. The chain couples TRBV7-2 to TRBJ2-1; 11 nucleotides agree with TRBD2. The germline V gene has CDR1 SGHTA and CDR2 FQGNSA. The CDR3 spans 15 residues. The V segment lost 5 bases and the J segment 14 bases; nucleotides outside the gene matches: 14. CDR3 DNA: TGTGCCAGCAGCCCACCGAGACTAGCGGGGCGGCAGGAGTTCTTC. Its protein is CASSPPRLAGRQEFF.

In nucleotides, the CDR3 is TGTGCCAGCAGTCCCCGGACAGGGAAATTATCAGAGACCCAGTACTTC. It translates to CASSPRTGKLSETQYF. The rearrangement joins TRBV27 to TRBJ2-5; TRBD1 aligns across 8 bases. With V trimmed by 5 bases and J by 4 bases, 12 bases remained unmatched. The V gene's germline CDR1 is MNHEY and CDR2 SMNVEV (reference sequence). This CDR3 comprises 16 residues.

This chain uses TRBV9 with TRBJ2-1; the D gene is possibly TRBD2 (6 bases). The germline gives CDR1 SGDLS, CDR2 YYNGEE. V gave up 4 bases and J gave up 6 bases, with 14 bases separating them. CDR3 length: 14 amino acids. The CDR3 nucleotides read TGTGCCAGCAGCACTGCCGGGACTCCCAATGAGCAGTTCTTC. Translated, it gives CASSTAGTPNEQFF. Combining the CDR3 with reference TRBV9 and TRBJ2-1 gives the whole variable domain DSGVTQTPKHLITATGQRVTLRCSPRSGDLSVYWYQQSLDQGLQFLIQYYNGEERAKGNILERFSAQQFPDLHSELNLSSLELGDSALYFCASSTAGTPNEQFFGPGTRLTVL.

The CDR3 is CASAESTGDNSPLHF. The CDR3 nucleotides read TGCGCCAGCGCCGAATCGACAGGGGATAATTCACCCCTCCACTTT. V is TRBV5-1 and J is TRBJ1-6; the match to TRBD1 covers 8 bases. CDR1 is SGHRS and CDR2 is YFSETQ in the germline V gene. J was trimmed by 5 bases and V by 7 bases; bases with no gene match: 8. The CDR3 has 15 residues.

CDR3 protein: CASTTAGGTSAQYF. CDR3 bases: TGTGCCAGCACCACAGCGGGGGGTACCTCGGCCCAGTACTTC. The rearrangement uses TRBV12-3 or TRBV12-4 and TRBJ2-5, with 9 bases identical to TRBD2. This CDR3 has 14 amino acids. With V trimmed by 7 bases and J by 9 bases, 12 bases remained unmatched.

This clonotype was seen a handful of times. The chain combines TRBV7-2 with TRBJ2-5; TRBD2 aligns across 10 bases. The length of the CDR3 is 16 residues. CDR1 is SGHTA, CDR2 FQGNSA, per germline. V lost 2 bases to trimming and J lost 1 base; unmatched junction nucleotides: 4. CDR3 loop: CASSLIAGGPQETQYF. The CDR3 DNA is TGTGCCAGCAGCTTAATAGCGGGGGGCCCCCAAGAGACCCAGTACTTC.

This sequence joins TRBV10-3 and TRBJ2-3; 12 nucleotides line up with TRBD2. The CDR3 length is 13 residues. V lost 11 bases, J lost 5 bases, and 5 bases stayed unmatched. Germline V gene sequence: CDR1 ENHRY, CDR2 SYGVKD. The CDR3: CAASGGAVDTQYF. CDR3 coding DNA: TGTGCCGCTAGCGGGGGGGCTGTAGATACGCAGTATTTT.